The T cell receptor beta chain described here comes from a study of a mutant IDH1 vaccine in newly diagnosed glioma. As for the study in general: Treated patients were roughly 60% male, about 38% female, mean age around 40 years.

The CDR3 loop spans 13 amino acids. The germline CDR1 and CDR2 sequences are GTSNPN and SVGIG (reference sequence). V was trimmed by 4 bases and J by 6 bases, leaving 16 bases between them. Study results and limitations: Apparently unrelated to pseudoprogression were changes in the top peripheral T cell clonotypes.

TCRdb keeps only in-frame clones here, not all; method: immunoSEQ multiplex PCR. The sample lists tens of thousands of clones; around four fifths were seen once. The sample's time point: week 5, during vaccination. With topical imiquimod, each dose of the vaccine consisted of 300 ug of mutant IDH1 20-mer peptide. Of note for this clone: What it binds is not known.

The sample in question was PBMCs, obtained from a glioma patient whose treatment included an IDH1 peptide vaccine. The chain is built from TRBV30 and TRBJ2-7; no clear D gene. The receptor comes from a woman aged 40 to 49 with glioma. CDR3 amino acids: CAWNWGIGSEQYF. The CDR3 DNA follows: TGTGCCTGGAATTGGGGTATCGGGTCCGAGCAGTACTTC.